Listed below are T cell receptor beta chains from one sample, sequenced in a study of blood T cells in healthy people across ages. TCRdb used MiXCR to reprocess the 5' RACE reads, holding one entry per CDR3 protein. This table has fewer than 1,000,000 distinct CDR3 sequences, approximately 48% appearing once. Sequenced sample: blood. The origin of the receptors is a man between 60 and 75 years old in good health. CDR3s include the opening cysteine and the closing phenylalanine or tryptophan. D genes are given only for firm matches. The size field is filled for only some rows; it gives once, few, many or a size class.

clone_size j_call cdr3_length v_call d_call cdr3_aa cdr3_nt
many TRBJ2-5 15 TRBV7-2 - CASSLASGYQETQYF TGTGCCAGCAGCTTAGCGTCCGGCTACCAAGAGACCCAGTACTTC
- TRBJ2-7 17 TRBV7-2 TRBD2 CASSRTSGGPSSYEQYF TGTGCCAGCAGTCGGACTAGCGGGGGCCCGAGCTCCTACGAGCAGTACTTC
- TRBJ2-1 16 TRBV29-1 - CSVPKWTATSYNEQFF TGCAGCGTTCCCAAATGGACAGCCACCTCCTACAATGAGCAGTTCTTC
few TRBJ1-1 14 TRBV7-9 TRBD1 CASRSGTGLTEAFF TGTGCCAGCAGGTCCGGGACAGGGCTCACTGAAGCTTTCTTT
- TRBJ1-1 13 TRBV29-1 - CSVHQRMNTEAFF TGCAGCGTTCACCAGAGAATGAACACTGAAGCTTTCTTT
- TRBJ1-1 16 TRBV28 TRBD1 CASSRRRQGLNTEAFF TGTGCCAGCAGCCGGCGCCGACAGGGTTTGAACACTGAAGCTTTCTTT
- TRBJ2-3 16 TRBV29-1 TRBD2 CSVEDRAGGRVDTQYF TGCAGCGTTGAAGATCGGGCGGGGGGCCGGGTAGATACGCAGTATTTT
few TRBJ1-2 15 TRBV3-1 - CASSQDWFGLYGYTF TGTGCCAGCAGCCAAGACTGGTTTGGGCTTTATGGCTACACCTTC
few TRBJ2-4 14 TRBV7-2 - CASSLRTTQNIQYF TGTGCCAGCAGCTTAAGGACAACCCAAAACATTCAGTACTTC
- TRBJ2-1 14 TRBV9 - CASSDDTLGSEQFF TGTGCCAGCAGCGACGATACGCTGGGGAGTGAGCAGTTCTTC
many TRBJ2-1 11 TRBV7-2 - CASSPINEQFF TGTGCCAGCAGCCCGATTAATGAGCAGTTCTTC
- TRBJ2-3 17 TRBV3-1 TRBD2 CASSQGWLAASTDTQYF TGTGCCAGCAGCCAAGGTTGGCTAGCGGCGTCCACAGATACGCAGTATTTT
many TRBJ2-7 16 TRBV10-3 TRBD2 CAISPVPSGGRSEQYF TGTGCCATCAGCCCGGTGCCTAGCGGGGGACGCTCCGAGCAGTACTTC
- TRBJ1-1 18 TRBV2 - CASSNPVPGGTKNTEAFF TGTGCCAGCAGTAACCCGGTGCCAGGAGGGACAAAGAACACTGAAGCTTTCTTT
few TRBJ1-1 13 TRBV5-1 - CASEGGFGTEAFF TGCGCCTCCGAGGGGGGGTTTGGCACTGAAGCTTTCTTT
- TRBJ2-1 15 TRBV6-2/TRBV6-3 TRBD1 CASSRTGGTYNEQFF TGTGCCAGCAGTCGGACAGGGGGTACCTACAATGAGCAGTTCTTC